This T cell receptor beta chain originates from a study of blood T cells in healthy people across ages. A sample-barcoded 5' primer and a J-beta primer mix were used in a second PCR of about 6 to 11 cycles. From the 5' RACE reads, TCRdb called clonotypes with MiXCR, one entry per CDR3 protein. The table has some 1.4 million distinct CDR3 sequences, approximately 38% seen once. V was shortened by 3 bases and J by 4 bases, with 9 bases between the two germline ends. The length of the CDR3 is 13 residues. Germline V lookup: CDR1 SGHTA, CDR2 FQGNSA. This clonotype originated in a woman aged 18-29 years in good health. The sequenced sample was blood. The gene calls are TRBV7-2 and TRBJ1-2, with D maybe TRBD1 (6 bases). The CDR3 bases are TGTGCCAGCAGCTTCGAGGGGGGCTATGGCTACACCTTC. Protein: CASSFEGGYGYTF.